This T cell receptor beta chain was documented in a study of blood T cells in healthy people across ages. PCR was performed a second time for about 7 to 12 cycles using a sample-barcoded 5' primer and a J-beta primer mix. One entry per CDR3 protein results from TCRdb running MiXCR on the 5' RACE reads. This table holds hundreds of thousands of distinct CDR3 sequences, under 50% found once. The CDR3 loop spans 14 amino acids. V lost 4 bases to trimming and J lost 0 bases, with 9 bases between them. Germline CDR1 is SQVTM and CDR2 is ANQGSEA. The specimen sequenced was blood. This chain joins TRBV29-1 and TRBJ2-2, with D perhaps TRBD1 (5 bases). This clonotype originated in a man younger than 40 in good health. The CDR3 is CSVGVRANTGELFF. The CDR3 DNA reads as TGCAGCGTTGGGGTCAGGGCGAACACCGGGGAGCTGTTTTTT.